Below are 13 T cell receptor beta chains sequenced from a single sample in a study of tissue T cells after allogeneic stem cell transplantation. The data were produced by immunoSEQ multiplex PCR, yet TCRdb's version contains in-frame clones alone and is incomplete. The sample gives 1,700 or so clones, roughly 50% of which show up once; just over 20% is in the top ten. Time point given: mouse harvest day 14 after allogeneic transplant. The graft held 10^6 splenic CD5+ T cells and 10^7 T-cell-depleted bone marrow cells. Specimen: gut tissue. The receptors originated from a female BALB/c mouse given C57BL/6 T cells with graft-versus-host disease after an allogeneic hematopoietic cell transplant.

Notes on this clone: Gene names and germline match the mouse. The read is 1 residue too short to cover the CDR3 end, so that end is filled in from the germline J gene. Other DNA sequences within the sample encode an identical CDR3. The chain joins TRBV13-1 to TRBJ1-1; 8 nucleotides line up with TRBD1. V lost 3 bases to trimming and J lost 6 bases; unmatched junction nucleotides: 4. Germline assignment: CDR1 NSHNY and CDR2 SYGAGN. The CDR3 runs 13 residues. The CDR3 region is CASSGQGSAEVFF. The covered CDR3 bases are TGTGCCAGCAGTGGACAGGGGTCAGCAGAAGTCTTC.

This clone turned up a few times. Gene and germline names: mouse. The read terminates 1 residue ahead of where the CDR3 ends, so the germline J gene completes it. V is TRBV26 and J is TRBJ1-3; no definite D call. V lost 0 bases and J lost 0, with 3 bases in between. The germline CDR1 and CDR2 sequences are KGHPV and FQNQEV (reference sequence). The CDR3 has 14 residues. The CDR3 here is CASSLSVSGNTLYF. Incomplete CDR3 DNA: TGTGCCAGCAGTCTGTCAGTTTCTGGAAATACGCTCTAT. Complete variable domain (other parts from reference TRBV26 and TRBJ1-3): NSKVIQTPRYLVKGQGQKAKMRCIPEKGHPVVFWYQQNKNNEFKFLINFQNQEVLQQIDMTEKRFSAECPSNSPCSLEIQSSEAGDSALYLCASSLSVSGNTLYFGEGSRLIVV.

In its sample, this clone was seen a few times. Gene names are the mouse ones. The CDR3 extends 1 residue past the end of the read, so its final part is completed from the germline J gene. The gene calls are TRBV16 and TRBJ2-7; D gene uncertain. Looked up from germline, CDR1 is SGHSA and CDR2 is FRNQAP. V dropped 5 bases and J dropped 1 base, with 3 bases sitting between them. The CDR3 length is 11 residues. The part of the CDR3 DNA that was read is TGTGCAAGCAGCCAATCCTATGAACAGTAC. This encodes CASSQSYEQY. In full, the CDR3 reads CASSQSYEQYF.

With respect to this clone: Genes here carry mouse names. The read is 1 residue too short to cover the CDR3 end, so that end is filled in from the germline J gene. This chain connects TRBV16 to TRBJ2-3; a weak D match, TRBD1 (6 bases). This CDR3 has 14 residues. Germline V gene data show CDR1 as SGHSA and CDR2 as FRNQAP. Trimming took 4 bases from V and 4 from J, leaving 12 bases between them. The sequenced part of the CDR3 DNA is TGTGCAAGCAGCTCCGCCGGGACAACAGAAACGCTGTAT. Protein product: CASSSAGTTETLY. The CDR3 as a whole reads CASSSAGTTETLYF.

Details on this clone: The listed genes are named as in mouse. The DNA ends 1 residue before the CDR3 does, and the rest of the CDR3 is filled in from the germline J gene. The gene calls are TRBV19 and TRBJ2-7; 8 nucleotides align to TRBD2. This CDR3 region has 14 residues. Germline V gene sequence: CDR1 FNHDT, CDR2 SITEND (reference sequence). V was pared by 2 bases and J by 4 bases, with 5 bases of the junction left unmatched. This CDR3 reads CASSMRGGRYEQYF. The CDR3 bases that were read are TGTGCCAGCAGTATGAGGGGGGGGCGGTATGAACAGTAC.

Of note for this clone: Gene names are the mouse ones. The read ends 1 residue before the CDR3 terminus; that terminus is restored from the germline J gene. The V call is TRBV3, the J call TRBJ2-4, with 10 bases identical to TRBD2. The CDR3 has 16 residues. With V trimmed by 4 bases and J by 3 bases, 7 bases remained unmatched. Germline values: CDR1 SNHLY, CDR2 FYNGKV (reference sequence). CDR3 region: CASSSGGAPDQNTLYF. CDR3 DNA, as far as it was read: TGTGCCAGCAGCTCTGGGGGGGCGCCGGACCAAAACACCTTGTAC.

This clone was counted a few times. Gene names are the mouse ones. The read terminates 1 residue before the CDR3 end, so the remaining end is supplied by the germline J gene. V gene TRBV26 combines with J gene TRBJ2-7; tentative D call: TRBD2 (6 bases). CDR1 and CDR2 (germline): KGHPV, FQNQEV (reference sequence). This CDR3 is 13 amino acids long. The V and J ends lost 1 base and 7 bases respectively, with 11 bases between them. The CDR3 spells CASSLWGEGEQYF. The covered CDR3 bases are TGTGCCAGCAGTCTGTGGGGGGAGGGGGAACAGTAC.

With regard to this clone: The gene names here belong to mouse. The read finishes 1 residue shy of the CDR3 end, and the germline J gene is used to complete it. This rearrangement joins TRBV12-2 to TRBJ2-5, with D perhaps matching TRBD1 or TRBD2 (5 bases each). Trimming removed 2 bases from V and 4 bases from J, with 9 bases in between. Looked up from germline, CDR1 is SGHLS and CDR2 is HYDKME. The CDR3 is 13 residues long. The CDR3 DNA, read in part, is TGTGCCAGCTCTCCGGGGACCGAAGACACCCAGTAC. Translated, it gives CASSPGTEDTQY. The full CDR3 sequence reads CASSPGTEDTQYF. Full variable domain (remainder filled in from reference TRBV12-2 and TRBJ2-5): NSGVVQSPRYIIKGKGERSILKCIPISGHLSVAWYQQTQGQELKFFIQHYDKMERDKGNLPSRFSVQQFDDYHSEMNMSALELEDSAVYFCASSPGTEDTQYFGPGTRLLVL.

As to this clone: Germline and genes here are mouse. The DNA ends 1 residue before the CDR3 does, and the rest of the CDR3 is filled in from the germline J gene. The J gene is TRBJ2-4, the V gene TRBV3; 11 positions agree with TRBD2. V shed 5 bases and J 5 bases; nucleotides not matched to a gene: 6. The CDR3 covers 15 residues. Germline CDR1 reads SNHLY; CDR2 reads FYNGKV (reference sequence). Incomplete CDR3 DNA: TGTGCCAGCAGCGCTTCGGGACTGGGGGTAAACACCTTGTAC. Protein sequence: CASSASGLGVNTLY. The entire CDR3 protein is CASSASGLGVNTLYF.

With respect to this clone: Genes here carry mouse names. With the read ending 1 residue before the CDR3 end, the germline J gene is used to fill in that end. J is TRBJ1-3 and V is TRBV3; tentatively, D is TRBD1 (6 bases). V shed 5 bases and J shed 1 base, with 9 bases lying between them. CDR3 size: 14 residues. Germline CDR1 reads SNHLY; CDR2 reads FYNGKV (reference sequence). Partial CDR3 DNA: TGTGCCAGCAGCAGTCAGGGGTCTGGAAATACGCTCTAT. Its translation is CASSSQGSGNTLY. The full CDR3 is CASSSQGSGNTLYF.

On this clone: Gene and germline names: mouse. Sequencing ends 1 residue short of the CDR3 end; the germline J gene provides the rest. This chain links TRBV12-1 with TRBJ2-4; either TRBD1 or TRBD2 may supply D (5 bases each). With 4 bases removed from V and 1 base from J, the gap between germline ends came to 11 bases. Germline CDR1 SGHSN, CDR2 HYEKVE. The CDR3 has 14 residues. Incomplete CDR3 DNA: TGTGCCAGCTCCCGGGACGCCGGTCAAAACACCTTGTAC. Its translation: CASSRDAGQNTLY. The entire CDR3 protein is CASSRDAGQNTLYF.

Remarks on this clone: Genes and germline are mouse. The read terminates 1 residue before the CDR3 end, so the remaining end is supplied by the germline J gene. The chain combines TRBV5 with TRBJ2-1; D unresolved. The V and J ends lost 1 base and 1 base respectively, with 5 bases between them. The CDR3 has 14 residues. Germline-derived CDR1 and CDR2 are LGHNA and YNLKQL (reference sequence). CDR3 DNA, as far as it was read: TGTGCCAGCAGCCAAGGACTAAACTATGCTGAGCAGTTC. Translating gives CASSQGLNYAEQF. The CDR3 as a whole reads CASSQGLNYAEQFF.

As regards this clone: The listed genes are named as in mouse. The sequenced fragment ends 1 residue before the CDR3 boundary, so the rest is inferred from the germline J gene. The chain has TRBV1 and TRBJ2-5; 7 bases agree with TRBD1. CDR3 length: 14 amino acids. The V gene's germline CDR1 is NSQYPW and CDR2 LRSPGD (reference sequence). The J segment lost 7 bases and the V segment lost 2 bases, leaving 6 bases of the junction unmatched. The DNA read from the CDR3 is TGCACCTGCAGTGCAAGGGACAGCCAGAACACCCAGTAC. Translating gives CTCSARDSQNTQY. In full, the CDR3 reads CTCSARDSQNTQYF.